These T cell receptor beta chains were read from a single sample in a study of blood T cells in healthy people across ages. One entry per CDR3 protein, called by TCRdb with MiXCR from the 5' RACE reads. This table has just under 550,000 distinct CDR3 sequences, 24% appearing once. The sample was also linked to a second study, of T cells of mothers and their children.

Sequenced material: blood. The receptors here all came from a boy younger than 18 in good health. CDR3s include the opening cysteine and the closing phenylalanine or tryptophan. Each record gives: D gene, clone size, V gene, J gene, CDR3 DNA, CDR3 protein. A D gene is named only where the DNA matches it firmly. The listing skips clone size in some rows; elsewhere it reads once, few, many or a size class.

D: .
size: .
V: TRBV28
J: TRBJ2-7
DNA: TGTGCCAGCCAAAGTCTGACAGTCCACGAGCAGTACTTC
CDR3: CASQSLTVHEQYF

D: TRBD2
size: .
V: TRBV4-3
J: TRBJ2-3
DNA: TGCGCCAGCAGCCAAGGACTAGCGGAGACAGATACGCAGTATTTT
CDR3: CASSQGLAETDTQYF

D: TRBD1
size: few
V: TRBV7-6
J: TRBJ2-5
DNA: TGTGCCAGCAGCAGGATTGAGAACCTACAGGGGGAGAGGGAGACCCAGTACTTC
CDR3: CASSRIENLQGERETQYF

D: TRBD2
size: few
V: TRBV7-6
J: TRBJ2-1
DNA: TGTGCCAGCAGCTTTCAACTAGCGGGTAACAATGAGCAGTTCTTC
CDR3: CASSFQLAGNNEQFF

D: .
size: .
V: TRBV25-1
J: TRBJ1-5
DNA: TGTGCCAGCAGTAAGGGAAGCGGCAATCAGCCCCAGCATTTT
CDR3: CASSKGSGNQPQHF

D: .
size: .
V: TRBV5-5
J: TRBJ1-2
DNA: TGTGCCAGCAGCTCATACCGGGACGGTAACTATGGCTACACCTTC
CDR3: CASSSYRDGNYGYTF

D: .
size: .
V: TRBV4-3
J: TRBJ2-7
DNA: TGCGCCAGCAGCCAAGATTCGTCCCCGAGCTCCTACGAGCAGTACTTC
CDR3: CASSQDSSPSSYEQYF

D: .
size: .
V: TRBV6-1
J: TRBJ2-1
DNA: TGTGCCAGCACCCTCCTAATCACCCGCGCCGAGCAGTTCTTC
CDR3: CASTLLITRAEQFF

D: TRBD1
size: few
V: TRBV7-9
J: TRBJ2-5
DNA: TGTGCCAGCAGCTTTTGGACAGGGATGGGGGTCTACCAAGAGACCCAGTACTTC
CDR3: CASSFWTGMGVYQETQYF

D: .
size: .
V: TRBV6-2/TRBV6-3
J: TRBJ1-1
DNA: TGTGCGAGCAACACAGGACCTGTCGGCACCGAAGCTTTCTTT
CDR3: CASNTGPVGTEAFF

D: TRBD1
size: .
V: TRBV11-2
J: TRBJ1-6
DNA: TGTGCCAGCAGCGGGCGGACAGGGGTTTCACCCCTCCACTTT
CDR3: CASSGRTGVSPLHF

D: TRBD1
size: .
V: TRBV7-9
J: TRBJ2-7
DNA: TGTGCCAGCAGCGGGACAGGGGCGACCTACGAGCAGTACTTC
CDR3: CASSGTGATYEQYF

D: .
size: .
V: TRBV20-1
J: TRBJ2-3
DNA: TGCAGTGCTAGCCGGTCCCGGGGGAGCACAGATACGCAGTATTTT
CDR3: CSASRSRGSTDTQYF

D: TRBD2
size: .
V: TRBV2
J: TRBJ2-1
DNA: TGTGCCAGCAGTCAAAACCTAGCGGGGGGCCTCTACTCCTACAATGAGCAGTTCTTC
CDR3: CASSQNLAGGLYSYNEQFF

D: TRBD2
size: few
V: TRBV29-1
J: TRBJ2-1
DNA: TGCAGCGTGGGTAGCGGGAGATTGTCCTACAATGAGCAGTTCTTC
CDR3: CSVGSGRLSYNEQFF

D: .
size: .
V: TRBV6-2/TRBV6-3
J: TRBJ2-5
DNA: TGTGCCAGCAGTTACCAGGGCCCTCAAGAGACCCAGTACTTC
CDR3: CASSYQGPQETQYF

D: .
size: many
V: TRBV5-1
J: TRBJ1-4
DNA: TGCGCCAGCAGCTTGGTCGTGAATGAAAAACTGTTTTTT
CDR3: CASSLVVNEKLFF

D: TRBD1
size: .
V: TRBV27
J: TRBJ2-7
DNA: TGTGCCAGCAGTTTCTCACGGACAGGGGGCTACGAGCAGTACTTC
CDR3: CASSFSRTGGYEQYF

D: TRBD2
size: .
V: TRBV4-1
J: TRBJ2-1
DNA: TGCGCCAGCAGCCAAATCATGACTAGCGGCAATGAGCAGTTCTTC
CDR3: CASSQIMTSGNEQFF

D: TRBD2
size: .
V: TRBV20-1
J: TRBJ2-1
DNA: TGCAGTGCTACCTTTAAACCCGGGACTAGCGGGAGGATCTCCTACAATGAGCAGTTCTTC
CDR3: CSATFKPGTSGRISYNEQFF

D: .
size: .
V: TRBV7-2
J: TRBJ2-7
DNA: TGTGCCAGCAGCGTCGGACAAGTCGGGAACGAGCAGTACTTC
CDR3: CASSVGQVGNEQYF

D: .
size: .
V: TRBV7-2
J: TRBJ2-3
DNA: TGTGCCAGCAGCCCCATCGGACCCATCACAGATACGCAGTATTTT
CDR3: CASSPIGPITDTQYF

D: .
size: few
V: TRBV7-2
J: TRBJ2-1
DNA: TGTGCCAGCAGACCCAGGCCCGTGGTCAATGAGCAGTTCTTC
CDR3: CASRPRPVVNEQFF

D: .
size: .
V: TRBV15
J: TRBJ1-1
DNA: TGTGCCACCAGCAGCTCCCGGGGGGACACTGAAGCTTTCTTT
CDR3: CATSSSRGDTEAFF

D: .
size: .
V: TRBV3-1
J: TRBJ2-2
DNA: TGTGCCAGCAGCCAGCGAGAGAACACCGGGGAGCTGTTTTTT
CDR3: CASSQRENTGELFF

D: TRBD1
size: many
V: TRBV7-2
J: TRBJ2-2
DNA: TGTGCCAGCAGCGGCACAGGGGGCACCGGGGAGCTGTTTTTT
CDR3: CASSGTGGTGELFF

D: .
size: .
V: TRBV20-1
J: TRBJ1-1
DNA: TGCAGTGCTACCCCTCGCACAGGGTTGAACACTGAAGCTTTCTTT
CDR3: CSATPRTGLNTEAFF

D: TRBD1
size: .
V: TRBV6-5
J: TRBJ2-7
DNA: TGTGCCAGCAGGCGACAGGGTTCCTACGAGCAGTACTTC
CDR3: CASRRQGSYEQYF

D: TRBD1
size: .
V: TRBV28
J: TRBJ2-3
DNA: TGTGCCAGCAGTTTTGATAGCAGCGGGACAGGGGTTACAGATACGCAGTATTTT
CDR3: CASSFDSSGTGVTDTQYF

D: TRBD1
size: few
V: TRBV5-1
J: TRBJ2-1
DNA: TGCGCCAGCAGCAATGACAGGGCAGAGCAGTTCTTC
CDR3: CASSNDRAEQFF

D: TRBD2
size: .
V: TRBV24-1
J: TRBJ2-1
DNA: TGTGCCACCAGTGCGGAGGGAGGGTACAATGAGCAGTTCTTC
CDR3: CATSAEGGYNEQFF

D: .
size: .
V: TRBV7-9
J: TRBJ2-3
DNA: TGTGCCAGCGCTCGGGAGTTTCGATATTTT
CDR3: CASAREFRYF

D: .
size: .
V: TRBV15
J: TRBJ2-7
DNA: TGTGCCACCAGATCCCCCCTCGAGCAGTACTTC
CDR3: CATRSPLEQYF

D: .
size: .
V: TRBV6-5
J: TRBJ1-2
DNA: TGTGCCAGCAGTTACCAGGGGCGTACGGATTATGGCTACACCTTC
CDR3: CASSYQGRTDYGYTF

D: .
size: .
V: TRBV14
J: TRBJ2-5
DNA: TGTGCCAGCAACCGACAGGAAGGGGAGACCCAGTACTTC
CDR3: CASNRQEGETQYF

D: TRBD2
size: few
V: TRBV20-1
J: TRBJ2-1
DNA: TGCAGTGCTAGAATGGGGACTAGCGGGATCTATGAGCAGTTCTTC
CDR3: CSARMGTSGIYEQFF

D: TRBD1
size: .
V: TRBV4-3
J: TRBJ1-6
DNA: TGCGCCAGCAGCCAAGGGAGGACAGGAAATTCACCCCTCCACTTT
CDR3: CASSQGRTGNSPLHF

D: .
size: many
V: TRBV11-3
J: TRBJ2-1
DNA: TGTGCCAGCAGCCATGGAGGTGAGCAGTTCTTC
CDR3: CASSHGGEQFF

D: .
size: .
V: TRBV7-8
J: TRBJ2-5
DNA: TGTGCCAGCAGCCGCAGTGGTTGGGAGACCCAGTACTTC
CDR3: CASSRSGWETQYF

D: .
size: few
V: TRBV9
J: TRBJ1-1
DNA: TGTGCCAGCAGCGTAGTAACAGGACGCGGAGCTTTCTTT
CDR3: CASSVVTGRGAFF

D: TRBD1
size: .
V: TRBV27
J: TRBJ2-2
DNA: TGTGCCAGCAGGAGAAAGGGACAGGGGGTAGCCGGGGAGCTGTTTTTT
CDR3: CASRRKGQGVAGELFF

D: .
size: few
V: TRBV12-3/TRBV12-4
J: TRBJ2-5
DNA: TGTGCCAGCAGTTTTGCTGGAGGGTATGCAGAGACCCAGTACTTC
CDR3: CASSFAGGYAETQYF

D: .
size: few
V: TRBV18
J: TRBJ2-1
DNA: TGTGCCAGCTCACCGGCCTGGACCGAGCACAATGAGCAGTTCTTC
CDR3: CASSPAWTEHNEQFF

D: .
size: .
V: TRBV6-5
J: TRBJ1-3
DNA: TGTGCCAGCAGTTACGGCCCTCAGGGTTGGTCTGGAAACACCATATATTTT
CDR3: CASSYGPQGWSGNTIYF

D: .
size: .
V: TRBV9
J: TRBJ2-1
DNA: TGTGCCAGCAGCGTGGAGGGAGGCGGGTACAATGAGCAGTTCTTC
CDR3: CASSVEGGGYNEQFF

D: .
size: few
V: TRBV19
J: TRBJ1-2
DNA: TGTGCCAGTAGTCCAACATCTTTTTTTGGCTACACCTTC
CDR3: CASSPTSFFGYTF

D: TRBD2
size: many
V: TRBV10-2
J: TRBJ2-5
DNA: TGCGCCAGCAGTGCTGGACTAGCGGGGGGGCGTCGACAAGAGACCCAGTACTTC
CDR3: CASSAGLAGGRRQETQYF

D: TRBD1
size: .
V: TRBV4-3
J: TRBJ2-7
DNA: TGCGCCAGCAGCCAAGACGGACAGGGGACCTACGAGCAGTACTTC
CDR3: CASSQDGQGTYEQYF

D: TRBD1
size: many
V: TRBV4-3
J: TRBJ2-3
DNA: TGTGCCAGCAGCCAAGACAGGGGCACAGATACGCAGTATTTT
CDR3: CASSQDRGTDTQYF

D: TRBD1
size: few
V: TRBV20-1
J: TRBJ1-6
DNA: TGCAGTGCTAGACGGACAGGAACGGGGATCACCTATAATTCACCCCTCCACTTT
CDR3: CSARRTGTGITYNSPLHF

D: TRBD1
size: .
V: TRBV7-9
J: TRBJ1-1
DNA: TGTGCCAGCAGCTCTCGGGACAGGGGGCTTGAAGCTTTCTTT
CDR3: CASSSRDRGLEAFF

D: .
size: few
V: TRBV25-1
J: TRBJ1-6
DNA: TGTGCCAGCAGTGAATACGGGTATAATTCACCCCTCCACTTT
CDR3: CASSEYGYNSPLHF

D: TRBD2
size: .
V: TRBV20-1
J: TRBJ2-3
DNA: TGCAGTGCTGGGACCTTGGGGACTAGCGGCTTTAGCACAGATACGCAGTATTTT
CDR3: CSAGTLGTSGFSTDTQYF

D: .
size: .
V: TRBV7-6
J: TRBJ2-2
DNA: TGTGCCAGCAGCCCACAAGGGCTGAACACCGGGGAGCTGTTTTTT
CDR3: CASSPQGLNTGELFF